Each of the 28 T cell receptor beta chains below was sequenced from the same sample in a study of beta chain features in type 1 diabetes. Reverse transcription of all isolated RNA meant that expressed TCRB transcripts were sequenced. Profiled with immunoSEQ multiplex PCR; TCRdb holds only in-frame clones, not every one. The sample yields fewer than 500,000 clones, around 14% seen once. The specimen was naive CD4+ T cells from blood. The source is a man aged 25-45 years in good health.

This clone was seen a few times. The rearrangement links TRBV10-3 to TRBJ2-7, with D uncertain. V lost 2 bases and J lost 0, with 17 bases in between. Germline CDR1 ENHRY, CDR2 SYGVKD. This CDR3 has 17 amino acids. The CDR3, as DNA: TGTGCCATCAGTGAGATAAGTTTCCGGAAGAGCTCCTACGAGCAGTACTTC. Translation gives CAISEISFRKSSYEQYF.

This clone appeared a few times. The chain carries TRBV4-1 and TRBJ2-7; the match to TRBD2 covers 8 bases. From germline, CDR1 is MGHRA and CDR2 YSYEKL. Trimming removed 3 bases from V and 5 bases from J; junction bases left unmatched: 12. The CDR3 loop spans 16 amino acids. CDR3 sequence reads: CASSHYMGTRSNEQYF. In DNA, the CDR3 is TGCGCCAGCAGCCACTACATGGGGACTAGATCAAACGAGCAGTACTTC.

This rearrangement joins TRBV9 to TRBJ2-7; D is uncertain. The CDR3 runs 13 residues. Trimming removed 7 bases from V and 0 bases from J, with 11 bases in between. Germline V gene lookup returns CDR1 SGDLS and CDR2 YYNGEE. CDR3 protein: CASGADPSYEQYF. CDR3 in DNA: TGTGCCAGCGGAGCAGACCCCTCCTACGAGCAGTACTTC.

This clone appeared a few times. The V call is TRBV6-6, the J call TRBJ1-5; the D is unclear. Trimming removed 4 bases at V and 4 bases at J, with 8 bases between. Germline V gene sequence: CDR1 MNHNY, CDR2 SVGAGI (reference sequence). The CDR3 contains 13 residues. CDR3: CASSFRGNQPQHF. Here the CDR3 DNA reads TGTGCCAGCAGTTTCCGAGGGAATCAGCCCCAGCATTTT.

This sequence joins TRBV4-3 and TRBJ2-7; TRBD1 aligns across 9 bases. Germline V gene sequence: CDR1 LGHNA, CDR2 YSLEER. The CDR3 sequence is 15 residues long. Germline trimming cut 3 bases from V and 7 bases from J; bases unmatched to any gene: 10. The CDR3 reads CASSQSIQGAREQYF. The DNA for the CDR3 is TGCGCCAGCAGCCAGAGCATACAGGGGGCTAGAGAGCAGTACTTC.

Note on this clone: Additional DNA sequences in this sample encode the identical CDR3. This chain links TRBV7-2 with TRBJ2-3, with TRBD2 identical over 10 bases. Germline V lookup: CDR1 SGHTA, CDR2 FQGNSA. This CDR3 contains 15 residues. V was clipped by 5 bases and J by 3 bases; unmatched bases: 5. The CDR3 protein is CASSRWTSGTDTQYF. The CDR3 nucleotides read TGTGCCAGCAGCCGATGGACTAGCGGTACAGATACGCAGTATTTT.

The chain is built from TRBV5-4 and TRBJ1-2; D is possibly TRBD1 (6 bases). Germline loops: CDR1 SGHNT, CDR2 YYREEE (reference sequence). The germline V and J ends were trimmed by 4 bases and 5 bases, with 12 bases remaining between them. CDR3 size: 13 residues. The DNA of the CDR3 is TGTGCCAGCAGCCCGACAGGATTGTATGGCTACACCTTC. Protein product: CASSPTGLYGYTF. The whole variable domain, filled in from reference TRBV5-4 and TRBJ1-2, reads ETGVTQSPTHLIKTRGQQVTLRCSSQSGHNTVSWYQQALGQGPQFIFQYYREEENGRGNFPPRFSGLQFPNYSSELNVNALELDDSALYLCASSPTGLYGYTFGSGTRLTVV.

The chain joins TRBV6-5 to TRBJ2-1; 9 bases are a match to TRBD2. Trimming at V came to 9 bases and at J to 6 bases, leaving 9 bases not matched to a gene. CDR3 size: 14 residues. Germline CDR1 reads MNHEY; CDR2 reads SVGAGI. CDR3 sequence (DNA): TGTGCCAGTCCGCTAGCGGGGTTTGTCAATGAGCAGTTCTTC. This sequence encodes CASPLAGFVNEQFF.

This clone showed up just a few times. This chain links TRBV7-2 with TRBJ2-5, with 10 nucleotides matching TRBD2. V lost 6 bases, J lost 2 bases, and 3 bases stayed unmatched. The CDR3 totals 14 residues. CDR1 is SGHTA and CDR2 is FQGNSA in the germline V gene. The CDR3 DNA reads as TGTGCCAGCAGGAGGACTAGCGGTCAAGAGACCCAGTACTTC. Protein product: CASRRTSGQETQYF.

CDR3 sequence: CASSLARQGGYEQYF. The CDR3 coding sequence is TGCGCCAGCAGCTTGGCTCGCCAGGGGGGCTACGAGCAGTACTTC. The chain employs TRBV5-1 and TRBJ2-7; a possible D gene is TRBD1 (7 bases). V was clipped by 0 bases and J by 3 bases, with 13 bases between them. The germline V gene encodes CDR1 SGHRS and CDR2 YFSETQ. This CDR3 comprises 15 residues.

The chain joins TRBV9 to TRBJ1-2; D call uncertain. Between the trimmed V and J ends, which lost 6 bases and 8 bases, there was a span of 14 bases. Germline CDR1 and CDR2: SGDLS and YYNGEE. This CDR3 is built from 12 residues. The CDR3, as DNA: TGTGCCAGCAATCGTGATTCATGGGGCTACACCTTC. This translates into CASNRDSWGYTF.

In DNA, the CDR3 is TGCAGCGTTGAAGGGGGACAGGGGAATGGCTACACCTTC. Protein sequence: CSVEGGQGNGYTF. The chain has TRBV29-1 and TRBJ1-2, with 10 nucleotides matching TRBD1. Per the germline V gene, CDR1 is SQVTM and CDR2 is ANQGSEA. The CDR3 sequence is 13 residues long. The trim removed 1 base at V and 6 bases at J, leaving 2 bases unmatched.

The gene calls are TRBV11-1 and TRBJ2-1; the D gene is possibly TRBD1 (6 bases). Germline CDR1 SGHAT, CDR2 FQDESV (reference sequence). The CDR3 has 14 amino acids. Trimming took 6 bases from V and 6 from J, leaving 15 bases between them. CDR3 in amino acids: CASSPRDIVNEQFF. The CDR3 nucleotides are TGTGCCAGCAGTCCACGGGACATTGTCAATGAGCAGTTCTTC.

This clone has only a few counts. The chain is built from TRBV4-1 and TRBJ1-5; 7 positions match TRBD1. Germline V gene lookup returns CDR1 MGHRA and CDR2 YSYEKL. This CDR3 is built from 15 residues. The V gene end was trimmed by 0 bases and the J gene end by 7 bases; junction bases not matched to a gene: 6. CDR3 nucleotides: TGCGCCAGCAGCCAAGATCAGGGGGGAAGACAGCCCCAGCATTTT. Translated: CASSQDQGGRQPQHF.

The sample holds many counts of this clone. At the DNA level, this CDR3 is encoded by other sequences in the same sample as well. This chain connects TRBV7-2 to TRBJ2-3; D is possibly TRBD1 (5 bases). Trimming left V 2 bases short and J 0 bases short, with 6 bases between. This CDR3 has 14 residues. Germline CDR1 reads SGHTA; CDR2 reads FQGNSA. The CDR3 DNA sequence: TGTGCCAGCAGCTTAACAGGTAGCACAGATACGCAGTATTTT. Residues: CASSLTGSTDTQYF.

This chain links TRBV7-9 with TRBJ2-2, with 9 positions matching TRBD1. J was trimmed by 5 bases and V by 1 base; bases with no gene match: 5. Germline loops: CDR1 SEHNR, CDR2 FQNEAQ (reference sequence). The CDR3 has 16 residues. The CDR3 DNA sequence: TGTGCCAGCAGCTTAGGGGACAGGGAATCTACCGGGGAGCTGTTTTTT. This sequence encodes CASSLGDRESTGELFF.

Only a few counts were recorded for this clone. This sequence joins TRBV7-2 and TRBJ2-7, with TRBD2 matching 10 bases. J was trimmed by 6 bases and V by 8 bases; bases with no gene match: 7. The germline CDR1 and CDR2 sequences are SGHTA and FQGNSA. This CDR3 comprises 13 residues. The CDR3 DNA reads TGTGCCAGCTCCCGGAGACTAGCGGGCGAGCAGTACTTC. It yields the protein CASSRRLAGEQYF. Full variable domain (remainder filled in from reference TRBV7-2 and TRBJ2-7): GAGVSQSPSNKVTEKGKDVELRCDPISGHTALYWYRQSLGQGLEFLIYFQGNSAPDKSGLPSDRFSAERTGGSVSTLTIQRTQQEDSAVYLCASSRRLAGEQYFGPGTRLTVT.

This chain links TRBV11-2 with TRBJ2-5; D possibly corresponds to TRBD1 (5 bases). Between the trimmed V and J ends, which lost 6 bases and 5 bases, there was a span of 13 bases. The germline gives CDR1 SGHAT, CDR2 FQNNGV. The CDR3 length is 13 residues. The CDR3 reads CASRTTGTETQYF. Written as DNA, the CDR3 is TGTGCCAGCAGAACAACAGGCACGGAGACCCAGTACTTC.

This rearrangement joins TRBV2 to TRBJ2-7, with 7 bases lining up with TRBD1. CDR3 length equals 15 residues. Germline lookup yields CDR1 SNHLY and CDR2 FYNNEI. Unmatched junction bases numbered 14, after V lost 11 bases and J lost 1 base. The CDR3 DNA sequence: TGTGCCGGCGGACAGGACGCTATTTCTTCCTACGAGCAGTACGTC. Translating gives CAGGQDAISSYEQYV.

The chain carries TRBV9 and TRBJ1-3; D is unresolved. The CDR3 runs to 14 residues. Germline assignment: CDR1 SGDLS and CDR2 YYNGEE. Trimming took 1 base from V and 4 from J, leaving 9 bases between them. The CDR3 DNA reads TGTGCCAGCAGCGTAAGCTCAGTAGGAAACACCATATATTTT. Its protein is CASSVSSVGNTIYF.

About this clone itself: This same CDR3 is encoded by further DNA sequences in the sample. The chain links TRBV7-6 to TRBJ2-3; 7 nucleotides align to TRBD2. The CDR3 spans 15 residues. Germline values: CDR1 SGHVS, CDR2 FNYEAQ. The V segment lost 5 bases and the J segment 0 bases; nucleotides outside the gene matches: 5. CDR3 in amino acids: CASSLVAGSTDTQYF. DNA for the CDR3: TGTGCCAGCAGCCTCGTAGCGGGTAGCACAGATACGCAGTATTTT.

In this sample, this clone turned up a few times. The CDR3 reads CASSLDRQYQETQYF. DNA for the CDR3: TGTGCCAGCAGCTTGGACAGGCAATACCAAGAGACCCAGTACTTC. The chain uses TRBV7-8 and TRBJ2-5, with 7 nucleotides matching TRBD1. V was clipped by 3 bases and J by 0 bases; unmatched bases: 4. Per germline, CDR1 SGHVS and CDR2 FQNEAQ. This CDR3 is 15 amino acids long.

The CDR3 sequence: CASSQPGLAINEQFF. The CDR3 DNA reads as TGCGCCAGCAGCCAACCGGGACTAGCGATAAATGAGCAGTTCTTC. The gene calls are TRBV4-3 and TRBJ2-1; 10 bases align to TRBD2. Trimming took 2 bases from V and 7 from J; bases not matched to a gene: 5. The CDR3 consists of 15 residues. Looked up from germline, CDR1 is LGHNA and CDR2 is YSLEER.

This clone was seen a few times. V gene TRBV6-1 combines with J gene TRBJ1-2; D gene uncertain. Per the germline V gene, CDR1 is MNHNS and CDR2 is SASEGT. The V gene lost 4 bases and the J gene lost 8 bases, with 8 bases spanning the gap. This CDR3 region has 11 residues. CDR3: CASSAHFGYTF. CDR3 DNA: TGTGCCAGCAGTGCTCACTTCGGCTACACCTTC.

This clone was counted a few times. The chain couples TRBV5-4 to TRBJ2-7; 8 bases match TRBD2. The CDR3 extends over 15 amino acids. V dropped 3 bases and J dropped 7; count of bases not matched to a gene: 12. Per germline, CDR1 SGHNT and CDR2 YYREEE (reference sequence). CDR3 amino acids: CASSSPGLVSEEQYF. CDR3 nucleotides: TGTGCCAGCAGCTCACCGGGACTAGTGTCGGAGGAGCAGTACTTC.

This clone was seen only a few times. V and J are TRBV30 and TRBJ2-5; unclear D gene. Germline V gene data show CDR1 as GTSNPN and CDR2 as SVGIG (reference sequence). This CDR3 region has 13 residues. V was pared by 3 bases and J by 4 bases, with 12 bases between. The DNA for the CDR3 is TGTGCCTGGAGCTTGTACACCCCAGAGACCCAGTACTTC. The encoded protein is CAWSLYTPETQYF.

The chain has TRBV6-5 and TRBJ2-3; TRBD2 matches at 10 bases. The germline V gene encodes CDR1 MNHEY and CDR2 SVGAGI. The CDR3 consists of 11 residues. Trimming took 8 bases from V and 9 from J; bases not matched to a gene: 2. The CDR3 protein is CASLAGATQYF. The DNA of the CDR3 is TGTGCCAGCCTAGCGGGAGCCACGCAGTATTTT.

The V and J genes are TRBV29-1 and TRBJ1-1, with TRBD1 matching over 7 bases. Trimming removed 6 bases from V and 3 bases from J; junction bases left unmatched: 10. Germline V gene data show CDR1 as SQVTM and CDR2 as ANQGSEA. The CDR3 spans 14 residues. CDR3 sequence: CSVRTLTGDTEAFF. For the CDR3, the DNA is TGCAGCGTCAGAACACTCACAGGGGACACTGAAGCTTTCTTT.